What follows is one TCR beta chain and its context. PCR was performed using 60 Vbeta and 13 Jbeta primers. Only in-frame clones appear in the TCRdb table, and some are missing; sequencing was by immunoSEQ multiplex PCR. The sample yields some 120,000 clones, about 81% seen once. This sample stems from a study of cytomegalovirus exposure and HLA in healthy donors. Germline V gene data show CDR1 as SGHNT and CDR2 as YYREEE (reference sequence). This CDR3 is built from 16 residues. This receptor was obtained from a man aged 40-50 years in good health and CMV-seronegative. This sequence joins TRBV5-4 and TRBJ2-5; TRBD2 matches 11 bases. With the DNA end fitting TRBJ2-7 better, the J assignment may be wrong. Sequencing used PBMCs. The chain's CDR3 is CASSPIAGGSSYEQYF. CDR3 bases: TGTGCCAGCAGCCCCATAGCGGGAGGGAGCTCCTACGAGCAGTACTTC.